This is a list of T cell receptor beta chains from one sample in a study of blood T cell repertoires in COVID-19. Here immunoSEQ multiplex PCR was the method, and the copy in TCRdb shows in-frame clones only, minus some. Of some 170,000 clones in the sample, around 84% are singletons; the top ten hold around 15%. Sequenced input: PBMCs or T cells enriched from blood (not recorded which). The source is a man aged 45-65 years who had recovered from COVID-19. Each CDR3 is given with its conserved first and last residue. Each record gives: CDR3 DNA, CDR3 protein, D gene, J gene, V gene, clone size. D genes are given only for firm matches. Clone size is given for some rows only: seen once, a few or many times, or a class if the clone is expanded.

CDR3 DNA: TGTGCCAGCAGTTACCTAGCGGGGGGAAGAGAGACCCAGTACTTC
CDR3 protein: CASSYLAGGRETQYF
D gene: TRBD2
J gene: TRBJ2-5
V gene: TRBV6-6
clone size: NA

CDR3 DNA: TGTGCCAGCTCACCACAGCAGGGACAGGGTGTTGAAAAACTGTTTTTT
CDR3 protein: CASSPQQGQGVEKLFF
D gene: TRBD1
J gene: TRBJ1-4
V gene: TRBV18
clone size: NA

CDR3 DNA: TGCGCCAGCAGTGACAAGGGGGCGCAGAACACTGAAGCTTTCTTT
CDR3 protein: CASSDKGAQNTEAFF
D gene: TRBD1
J gene: TRBJ1-1
V gene: TRBV10-2
clone size: NA

CDR3 DNA: TGCGCCAGCAGTGAGTCTAGGCAGGGGTTCTCCTATAATTCACCCCTCCACTTT
CDR3 protein: CASSESRQGFSYNSPLHF
D gene: NA
J gene: TRBJ1-6
V gene: TRBV10-2
clone size: NA

CDR3 DNA: TGTGCCAGCAGCAAACCGGGACAGGGTGACTATGGCTACACCTTC
CDR3 protein: CASSKPGQGDYGYTF
D gene: TRBD1
J gene: TRBJ1-2
V gene: TRBV6-6
clone size: NA

CDR3 DNA: TGTGCCAGCAGCTTAGTGGGGGGAGAGACCCAGTACTTC
CDR3 protein: CASSLVGGETQYF
D gene: NA
J gene: TRBJ2-5
V gene: TRBV11-3
clone size: NA

CDR3 DNA: TGTGCCAGCAGCTTAAGTGCAGGAACCTACAATGAGCAGTTCTTC
CDR3 protein: CASSLSAGTYNEQFF
D gene: NA
J gene: TRBJ2-1
V gene: TRBV7-2
clone size: NA

CDR3 DNA: TGCGCCAGCAGCACCGGGACAGCCTACGAGCAGTACTTC
CDR3 protein: CASSTGTAYEQYF
D gene: TRBD1
J gene: TRBJ2-7
V gene: TRBV5-1
clone size: many

CDR3 DNA: TGTGCCAGCAGCTTAGAAACAGGGAGCTATGGCTACACCTTC
CDR3 protein: CASSLETGSYGYTF
D gene: NA
J gene: TRBJ1-2
V gene: TRBV2
clone size: NA

CDR3 DNA: TGCGCCAGCAGCCCCGGCGGTAGCGGGGGTCTGTACTTC
CDR3 protein: CASSPGGSGGLYF
D gene: TRBD2
J gene: TRBJ2-5
V gene: TRBV5-1
clone size: NA

CDR3 DNA: TGTGCCAGCAGCTTAGTCCGGGGAGGGGCTGAAGCTTTCTTT
CDR3 protein: CASSLVRGGAEAFF
D gene: NA
J gene: TRBJ1-1
V gene: TRBV11-2
clone size: NA

CDR3 DNA: TGTGCCATCAGCGGGACAGCATTGTCTGGGGCCAACGTCCTGACTTTC
CDR3 protein: CAISGTALSGANVLTF
D gene: TRBD1
J gene: TRBJ2-6
V gene: TRBV10-3
clone size: few

CDR3 DNA: TGCGCCAGCAGCTTCGGAGAGAACACTGAAGCTTTCTTT
CDR3 protein: CASSFGENTEAFF
D gene: NA
J gene: TRBJ1-1
V gene: TRBV5-1
clone size: NA

CDR3 DNA: TGTGCCAGCAGTTTTCGGGGGGCCTACACCGGGGAGCTGTTTTTT
CDR3 protein: CASSFRGAYTGELFF
D gene: NA
J gene: TRBJ2-2
V gene: TRBV28
clone size: NA

CDR3 DNA: TGCGCCAGCAGCTTGGCCAATACTGGGGCGGGGGGCAATGAGCAGTTCTTC
CDR3 protein: CASSLANTGAGGNEQFF
D gene: TRBD2
J gene: TRBJ2-1
V gene: TRBV5-1
clone size: NA

CDR3 DNA: TGTGCCAGCAGCTCGGACAGGGGGCTAGACAATGAGCAGTTCTTC
CDR3 protein: CASSSDRGLDNEQFF
D gene: TRBD1
J gene: TRBJ2-1
V gene: TRBV7-6
clone size: NA

CDR3 DNA: TGTGCCAGCAGGGACAATCTGGAGTTGAACACTGAAGCTTTCTTT
CDR3 protein: CASRDNLELNTEAFF
D gene: NA
J gene: TRBJ1-1
V gene: TRBV6-6
clone size: NA

CDR3 DNA: TGTGCCAGCAGGGCCGACAGGGGGCGTAATTCACCCCTCCACTTT
CDR3 protein: CASRADRGRNSPLHF
D gene: TRBD1
J gene: TRBJ1-6
V gene: TRBV2
clone size: once

CDR3 DNA: TGTGCCAGCAGCTTAGGGGGGCGTTTCAGCGAGCAGTACTTC
CDR3 protein: CASSLGGRFSEQYF
D gene: NA
J gene: TRBJ2-7
V gene: TRBV7-9
clone size: NA

CDR3 DNA: TGTGCCAGTAGTATGGGGACGGGACAGGGGTTTCAGCCCCAGCATTTT
CDR3 protein: CASSMGTGQGFQPQHF
D gene: TRBD1
J gene: TRBJ1-5
V gene: TRBV19
clone size: many

CDR3 DNA: TGTGCCAACTGGGCAGGGTCATCGGGCGGCTACACCTTC
CDR3 protein: CANWAGSSGGYTF
D gene: NA
J gene: TRBJ1-2
V gene: TRBV12-3/TRBV12-4
clone size: NA

CDR3 DNA: TGTGCCAGCAGCTCAACCCTAGTCCCGGGACTTGTGAACACTGAAGCTTTCTTT
CDR3 protein: CASSSTLVPGLVNTEAFF
D gene: NA
J gene: TRBJ1-1
V gene: TRBV7-9
clone size: few

CDR3 DNA: TGTGCCAGCAGTAGGACAGGGGCCTCCTACGAGCAGTACTTC
CDR3 protein: CASSRTGASYEQYF
D gene: TRBD1
J gene: TRBJ2-7
V gene: TRBV5-5
clone size: few

CDR3 DNA: TGTGCCAGCACCACTATTACGTCCTATAATTCACCCCTCCACTTT
CDR3 protein: CASTTITSYNSPLHF
D gene: NA
J gene: TRBJ1-6
V gene: TRBV5-5
clone size: few

CDR3 DNA: TGTGCCAGCAGCCCAGCGGGGGGAAGCTCCTACAATGAGCAGTTCTTC
CDR3 protein: CASSPAGGSSYNEQFF
D gene: TRBD2
J gene: TRBJ2-1
V gene: TRBV4-2
clone size: NA

CDR3 DNA: TGTGCCAGCAGCCGATCCCCGGGTAATTCACCCCTCCACTTT
CDR3 protein: CASSRSPGNSPLHF
D gene: NA
J gene: TRBJ1-6
V gene: TRBV3-1/TRBV3-2
clone size: NA

CDR3 DNA: TGTGCCAGCAGCTTGGTCCTAGCGGGAGGCACAGATACGCAGTATTTT
CDR3 protein: CASSLVLAGGTDTQYF
D gene: TRBD2
J gene: TRBJ2-3
V gene: TRBV5-5
clone size: NA

CDR3 DNA: TGTGCCAGCAGTCTGGACAGGGGCCGAGGTACCCAGTACTTC
CDR3 protein: CASSLDRGRGTQYF
D gene: TRBD1
J gene: TRBJ2-5
V gene: TRBV27
clone size: NA

CDR3 DNA: TGTGCCAGCAGTGAAGAATCGGGGGGAATCAGGATGTTTTTC
CDR3 protein: CASSEESGGIRMFF
D gene: TRBD2
J gene: TRBJ2-7
V gene: TRBV6-1
clone size: NA

CDR3 DNA: TGTGCCAGCAGCCAAGATCTACTAGCGTCCTACGAGCAGTACTTC
CDR3 protein: CASSQDLLASYEQYF
D gene: TRBD2
J gene: TRBJ2-7
V gene: TRBV3-1/TRBV3-2
clone size: NA

CDR3 DNA: TGTGCCAGCAGTGAAGCCAGCCAGGCCAATGAGCAGTTCTTC
CDR3 protein: CASSEASQANEQFF
D gene: NA
J gene: TRBJ2-1
V gene: TRBV6-1
clone size: NA

CDR3 DNA: TGTGCCAGCAGCCAAGATCGGGGGGACACTGAAGCTTTCTTT
CDR3 protein: CASSQDRGDTEAFF
D gene: NA
J gene: TRBJ1-1
V gene: TRBV3-1/TRBV3-2
clone size: NA

CDR3 DNA: TGTGCCAGCAGCGCCCAAGGGGACAGCAACACTGAAGCTTTCTTT
CDR3 protein: CASSAQGDSNTEAFF
D gene: TRBD1
J gene: TRBJ1-1
V gene: TRBV9
clone size: NA

CDR3 DNA: TGCGCCAGCAGCGCCAGCGTGTACTATGGCTACACCTTC
CDR3 protein: CASSASVYYGYTF
D gene: NA
J gene: TRBJ1-2
V gene: TRBV5-1
clone size: once

CDR3 DNA: TGTGCCAGCAGCCTGACTAGCGGGGGGAGTACAGATACGCAGTATTTT
CDR3 protein: CASSLTSGGSTDTQYF
D gene: TRBD2
J gene: TRBJ2-3
V gene: TRBV7-7
clone size: NA

CDR3 DNA: TGTGCCAGTAGTCCGAGCCTCCGGGACAGCGGTTTTAGTGGCTACACCTTC
CDR3 protein: CASSPSLRDSGFSGYTF
D gene: TRBD1
J gene: TRBJ1-2
V gene: TRBV19
clone size: NA

CDR3 DNA: TGTGCCAGCAGCCCCGGGTTGGGGGCTAGCAATCAGCCCCAGCATTTT
CDR3 protein: CASSPGLGASNQPQHF
D gene: NA
J gene: TRBJ1-5
V gene: TRBV9
clone size: NA

CDR3 DNA: TGTGCCAGCAGCTTGGGCCTTTTGGCAAACTATGGCTACACCTTC
CDR3 protein: CASSLGLLANYGYTF
D gene: NA
J gene: TRBJ1-2
V gene: TRBV5-6
clone size: NA

CDR3 DNA: TGTGCCAGCATTCAACCGGGACAGGGGGCGCGTGGTGGCTACACCTTC
CDR3 protein: CASIQPGQGARGGYTF
D gene: TRBD1
J gene: TRBJ1-2
V gene: TRBV28
clone size: NA

CDR3 DNA: TGCGCCAGCAGCATCCGAATACAGGGGGCCGCTGGCTACACCTTC
CDR3 protein: CASSIRIQGAAGYTF
D gene: TRBD1
J gene: TRBJ1-2
V gene: TRBV5-1
clone size: NA

CDR3 DNA: TGTGCCAGCACTCCATTACACACAGGCTCTGGCTACACCTTC
CDR3 protein: CASTPLHTGSGYTF
D gene: NA
J gene: TRBJ1-2
V gene: TRBV28
clone size: NA

CDR3 DNA: TGTGCCTGGAGTACGGCAGCGGGGGGGCAAGAGACCCAGTACTTC
CDR3 protein: CAWSTAAGGQETQYF
D gene: TRBD2
J gene: TRBJ2-5
V gene: TRBV30
clone size: NA

CDR3 DNA: TGTGCCAGCGTTGGGACAGGGGTTTATAATTCACCCCTCCACTTT
CDR3 protein: CASVGTGVYNSPLHF
D gene: TRBD1
J gene: TRBJ1-6
V gene: TRBV11-2
clone size: NA

CDR3 DNA: TGTGCCAGCAGCCAAGGATGGCGGGGAGCTTTCTTT
CDR3 protein: CASSQGWRGAFF
D gene: NA
J gene: TRBJ1-1
V gene: TRBV3-1/TRBV3-2
clone size: NA

CDR3 DNA: TGTGCCTGGAGTGTGTCAGGGGATCAGCCCCAGCATTTT
CDR3 protein: CAWSVSGDQPQHF
D gene: NA
J gene: TRBJ1-5
V gene: TRBV30
clone size: NA

CDR3 DNA: TGTGCCAGCAGCCCTAGGGGGCAGGGGATCTACGAGCAGTACTTC
CDR3 protein: CASSPRGQGIYEQYF
D gene: TRBD1
J gene: TRBJ2-7
V gene: TRBV6-2/TRBV6-3
clone size: NA

CDR3 DNA: TGTGCCAGCCTGGACAGCCTAGATTCACCCCTCCACTTT
CDR3 protein: CASLDSLDSPLHF
D gene: NA
J gene: TRBJ1-6
V gene: TRBV5-8
clone size: many

CDR3 DNA: TGTGCCAGCAGCCCCGGGATCGCCCCAGGGGGATCGAGTCCTAACTATGGCTACACCTTC
CDR3 protein: CASSPGIAPGGSSPNYGYTF
D gene: TRBD1
J gene: TRBJ1-2
V gene: TRBV9
clone size: NA

CDR3 DNA: TGTGCCAGCAGTGGCCGGGACATCTCCTACGAGCAGTACTTC
CDR3 protein: CASSGRDISYEQYF
D gene: NA
J gene: TRBJ2-7
V gene: TRBV6-6
clone size: NA

CDR3 DNA: TGCAGCGCCCAGGGGCTAGCGGGCCCCTCTGGGGCCAACGTCCTGACTTTC
CDR3 protein: CSAQGLAGPSGANVLTF
D gene: TRBD2
J gene: TRBJ2-6
V gene: TRBV29-1
clone size: NA

CDR3 DNA: TGTGCCAGCAGCTTTGCATTAACTAGCACAGATACGCAGTATTTT
CDR3 protein: CASSFALTSTDTQYF
D gene: NA
J gene: TRBJ2-3
V gene: TRBV7-2
clone size: once

CDR3 DNA: TGTGCCAGCAGCCAATTAGGACAGAACACTGAAGCTTTCTTT
CDR3 protein: CASSQLGQNTEAFF
D gene: NA
J gene: TRBJ1-1
V gene: TRBV3-1/TRBV3-2
clone size: NA

CDR3 DNA: TGTGCCAGCATCCCATTCTCCTATAATTCACCCCTCCACTTT
CDR3 protein: CASIPFSYNSPLHF
D gene: NA
J gene: TRBJ1-6
V gene: TRBV2
clone size: NA

CDR3 DNA: TGTGCCAGCAGTCCGGGACAGGGTTCTTATGGGGCCAACGTCCTGACTTTC
CDR3 protein: CASSPGQGSYGANVLTF
D gene: TRBD1
J gene: TRBJ2-6
V gene: TRBV27
clone size: NA

CDR3 DNA: TGTGCCAGCAGCCCCCTTCGGCAGGGCGGCTACACCTTC
CDR3 protein: CASSPLRQGGYTF
D gene: NA
J gene: TRBJ1-2
V gene: TRBV3-1/TRBV3-2
clone size: NA

CDR3 DNA: TGTGCCAGCAGGACGACAGGGGCCGGAACCGGGGAGCTGTTTTTT
CDR3 protein: CASRTTGAGTGELFF
D gene: TRBD1
J gene: TRBJ2-2
V gene: TRBV6-4
clone size: once

CDR3 DNA: TGTGCCAGCTCACCAGGGGGCGCATATACGCAGTATTTT
CDR3 protein: CASSPGGAYTQYF
D gene: NA
J gene: TRBJ2-3
V gene: TRBV18
clone size: once

CDR3 DNA: TGTGCCAGCTCACCACCTGCAGGCTCTGAAGCTTTCTTT
CDR3 protein: CASSPPAGSEAFF
D gene: NA
J gene: TRBJ1-1
V gene: TRBV18
clone size: NA

CDR3 DNA: TGTGCCAGCAGTGCGTACCGGGACAGGGCCTACAATGAGCAGTTCTTC
CDR3 protein: CASSAYRDRAYNEQFF
D gene: TRBD1
J gene: TRBJ2-1
V gene: TRBV6-1
clone size: NA

CDR3 DNA: TGTGCCAGCAGTGACGGGGGGGCCTCGGGCGGCTACACCTTC
CDR3 protein: CASSDGGASGGYTF
D gene: NA
J gene: TRBJ1-2
V gene: TRBV6-4
clone size: NA